These T cell receptor beta chains were read from a single sample in a study of post-analysis software for immune sequencing data. Using its own MiXCR run on the PCR reads, TCRdb lists one record per CDR3 protein. Among 350,000 to 450,000 distinct CDR3 sequences listed, approximately 33% were seen once. The sample comprised blood. The receptors were sampled from a girl aged 10-17 years with multiple sclerosis. Both conserved end residues are part of each CDR3. D genes are given only for firm matches. Clone sizes are given selectively: once, few, many, or a class where the clone is expanded.

few	TRBV6-5	TRBD1	TRBJ2-7	TGTGCCAGCACCTACTCCGGGACAGGGAACCACGAGCAGTACTTC	CASTYSGTGNHEQYF
.	TRBV5-4	TRBD2	TRBJ2-2	TGTGCCAGCAGCTTGGAGCGGGGGGGAGTCGGGGAGCTGTTTTTT	CASSLERGGVGELFF
few	TRBV7-9	.	TRBJ1-1	TGTGCCAGCAGCAGAAGGGCAGAGAACACTGAAGCTTTCTTT	CASSRRAENTEAFF
.	TRBV10-3	TRBD2	TRBJ2-3	TGTGCCACGGGATCGGAAAGCGGGGGGATCATGCAGTATTTT	CATGSESGGIMQYF
few	TRBV7-7	.	TRBJ2-3	TGTGCTAGCAGCTTTGTACCAGCAGATACGCAGTATTTT	CASSFVPADTQYF
few	TRBV7-6	.	TRBJ2-7	TGTGCCAGCAGCTTAGAATCCCGCGGCGAGCAGTACTTC	CASSLESRGEQYF
.	TRBV6-5	.	TRBJ1-2	TGTGCCAGCAGCACCGACGGAGGGGCCTACACCTTC	CASSTDGGAYTF
few	TRBV18	TRBD1	TRBJ2-7	TGTGCCAGCTCATCGACAGGGGACCCCTACGAGCAGTACTTC	CASSSTGDPYEQYF
few	TRBV14	.	TRBJ2-7	TGTGCCAGCAGCCACATAGGGGAAGGCTACGAGCAGTACTTC	CASSHIGEGYEQYF
.	TRBV20-1	TRBD1	TRBJ2-1	TGCAGTGCTACCCGACAGGGGATCTCCAATGAGCAGTTCTTC	CSATRQGISNEQFF
few	TRBV20-1	.	TRBJ2-4	TGCAGTGCTAGAGCACTAGCCAAAAACATTCAGTACTTC	CSARALAKNIQYF
.	TRBV9	TRBD2	TRBJ2-3	TGTGCCAGCAGCGCCGGAGGACTAGCGGGGGGCTCAGATACGCAGTATTTT	CASSAGGLAGGSDTQYF
.	TRBV6-5	.	TRBJ1-5	TGTGCCAGCAGCCAAGGTGGTCGGAGCAATCAGCCCCAGCATTTT	CASSQGGRSNQPQHF
.	TRBV12-3/TRBV12-4	.	TRBJ2-5	TGTGCCAGCAGAGGGCTCGGGGCCCAGTACTTC	CASRGLGAQYF
few	TRBV12-3/TRBV12-4	.	TRBJ1-5	TGTGCCAGCAGCCGTGGAGGAACGGGGCAGCCCCAGCATTTT	CASSRGGTGQPQHF
few	TRBV11-2	.	TRBJ2-7	TGTGCCAGCACCATAGAGTGGGGAGCCGTCTACGAGCAGTACTTC	CASTIEWGAVYEQYF
few	TRBV7-8	TRBD2	TRBJ2-3	TGTGCCAGCAGCTCGGGACTAGCGGTTCGGGGTACGCAGTATTTT	CASSSGLAVRGTQYF
.	TRBV4-3	.	TRBJ2-1	TGCGCCAGCAGCCAAGATAACCCCTACAATGAGCAGTTCTTC	CASSQDNPYNEQFF
few	TRBV18	.	TRBJ2-2	TGTGCCAGCTCACTGGTTCAGGACGCCGGGGAGCTGTTTTTT	CASSLVQDAGELFF
.	TRBV7-2	.	TRBJ2-7	TGTGCCAGCAGCCGGGGGGCGGTTGGCTCCTACGAGCAGTACTTC	CASSRGAVGSYEQYF
few	TRBV7-9	.	TRBJ1-1	TGTGCCAGCAGCTTGGAGACTATGAACACTGAAGCTTTCTTT	CASSLETMNTEAFF
.	TRBV29-1	.	TRBJ2-7	TGCAGCGTTAGGGGGGGCCAGAGCTCCTACGAGCAGTACTTC	CSVRGGQSSYEQYF
.	TRBV5-1	TRBD1	TRBJ2-5	TGCGCCAGCAGACCCGGACAGGATCAAGAGACCCAGTACTTC	CASRPGQDQETQYF
.	TRBV5-5	.	TRBJ2-5	TGTGCCAGCAGCTTGGACCAAGGGGGTAAGCAGTACTTC	CASSLDQGGKQYF
.	TRBV6-1	TRBD1	TRBJ1-1	TGTGCCAGCAGCGAAGACAGGGTCCTTGTGAACACTAAAGCTTTCTTT	CASSEDRVLVNTKAFF
many	TRBV5-1	TRBD1	TRBJ1-2	TGCGCCAGCAGCCAACAGGGGGCGAACTATGGCTACACCTTC	CASSQQGANYGYTF